This T cell receptor (beta chain) was recorded in a study of cytomegalovirus exposure and HLA in healthy donors. Notes on the study in general: Investigators reported under 200 TCR beta chains as tied to cytomegalovirus.

The CDR3 length is 13 residues. Per germline, CDR1 MNHNS and CDR2 SASEGT. V shed 5 bases and J shed 3 bases, with 11 bases lying between them. PCR involved 60 Vbeta and 13 Jbeta primers. Only in-frame clones appear in the TCRdb table, and some are missing; sequencing was by immunoSEQ multiplex PCR. The repertoire includes fewer than 200,000 clones, about 80% of them detected once, and 2% to 2.5% sits in the top ten. Notes on this clone: Its target is unknown.

The donors were healthy bone marrow donors. Sequenced: PBMCs. This clonotype originated in a man between 35 and 55 years old in good health and CMV-seronegative. This rearrangement joins TRBV6-1 to TRBJ2-7; D gene uncertain. The CDR3 coding sequence is TGTGCCAGCAGTTTCGGCGGAAGCTACGAGCAGTACTTC. It translates to CASSFGGSYEQYF.